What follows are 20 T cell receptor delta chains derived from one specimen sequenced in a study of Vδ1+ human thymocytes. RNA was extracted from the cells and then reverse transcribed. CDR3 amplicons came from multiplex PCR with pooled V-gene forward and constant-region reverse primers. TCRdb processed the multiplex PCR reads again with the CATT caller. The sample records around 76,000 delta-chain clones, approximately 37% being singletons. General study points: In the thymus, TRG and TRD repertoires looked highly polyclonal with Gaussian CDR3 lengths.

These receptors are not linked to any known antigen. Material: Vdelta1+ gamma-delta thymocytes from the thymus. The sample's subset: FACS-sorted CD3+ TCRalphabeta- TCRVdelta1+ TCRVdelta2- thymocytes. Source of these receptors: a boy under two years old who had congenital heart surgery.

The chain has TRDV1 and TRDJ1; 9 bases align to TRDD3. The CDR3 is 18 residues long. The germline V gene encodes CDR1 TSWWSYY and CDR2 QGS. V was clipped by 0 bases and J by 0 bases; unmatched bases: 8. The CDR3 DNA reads TGTGCTCTTGGGGAACTAGGTCTACTGGGGGACAACACCGATAAACTCATCTTT. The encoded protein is CALGELGLLGDNTDKLIF.

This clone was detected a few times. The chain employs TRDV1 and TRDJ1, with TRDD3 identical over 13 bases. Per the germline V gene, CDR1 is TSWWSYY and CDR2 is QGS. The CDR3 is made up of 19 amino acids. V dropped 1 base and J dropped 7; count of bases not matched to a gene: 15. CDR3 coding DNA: TGTGCTCTTGGGGAACATAGGCCTTACTGGGGGATACGCTTGGTTAAACTCATCTTT. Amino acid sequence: CALGEHRPYWGIRLVKLIF.

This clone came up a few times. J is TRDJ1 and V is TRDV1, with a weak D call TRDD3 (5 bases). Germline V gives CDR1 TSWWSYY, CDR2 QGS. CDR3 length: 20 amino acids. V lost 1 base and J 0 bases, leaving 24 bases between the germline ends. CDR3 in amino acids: CALGEPILVRGALYTDKLIF. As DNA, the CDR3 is TGTGCTCTTGGGGAACCTATTTTGGTACGGGGGGCTCTGTACACCGATAAACTCATCTTT.

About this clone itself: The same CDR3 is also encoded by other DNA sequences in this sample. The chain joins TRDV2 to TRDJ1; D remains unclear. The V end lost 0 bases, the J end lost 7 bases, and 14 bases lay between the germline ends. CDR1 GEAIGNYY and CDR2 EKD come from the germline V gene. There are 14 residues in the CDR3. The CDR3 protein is CACDTSPGRGKLIF. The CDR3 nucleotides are TGTGCCTGTGACACCAGCCCTGGCCGCGGTAAACTCATCTTT.

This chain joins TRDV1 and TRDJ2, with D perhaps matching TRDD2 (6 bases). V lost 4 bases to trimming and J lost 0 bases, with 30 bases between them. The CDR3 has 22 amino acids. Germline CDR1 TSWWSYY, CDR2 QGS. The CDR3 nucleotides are TGTGCTCTTGGGGCCAGTCCTACCCGCGGATGGGATCTCCATCCTTTGACAGCACAACTCTTCTTT. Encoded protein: CALGASPTRGWDLHPLTAQLFF.

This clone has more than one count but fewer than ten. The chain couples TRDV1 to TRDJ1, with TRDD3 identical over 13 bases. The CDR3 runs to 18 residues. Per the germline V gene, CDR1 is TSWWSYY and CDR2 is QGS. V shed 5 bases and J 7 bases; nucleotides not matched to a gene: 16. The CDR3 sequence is CALGNLHRTGGYGGKLIF. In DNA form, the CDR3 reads TGTGCTCTTGGGAACCTCCATCGTACTGGGGGATACGGGGGTAAACTCATCTTT.

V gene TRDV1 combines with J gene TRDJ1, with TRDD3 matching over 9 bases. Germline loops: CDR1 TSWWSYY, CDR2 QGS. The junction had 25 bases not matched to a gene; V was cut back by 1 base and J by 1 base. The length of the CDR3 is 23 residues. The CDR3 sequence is CALGEPEFLLMGIRPPSTDKLIF. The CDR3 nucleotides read TGTGCTCTTGGGGAACCAGAATTCCTACTGATGGGGATACGCCCCCCGAGCACCGATAAACTCATCTTT.

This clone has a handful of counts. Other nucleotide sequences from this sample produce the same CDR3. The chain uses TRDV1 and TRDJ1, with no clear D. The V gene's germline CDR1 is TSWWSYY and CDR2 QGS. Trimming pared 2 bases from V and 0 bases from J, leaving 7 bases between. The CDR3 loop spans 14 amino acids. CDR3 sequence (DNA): TGTGCTCTTGGGGAATCCCCGTACACCGATAAACTCATCTTT. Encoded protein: CALGESPYTDKLIF.

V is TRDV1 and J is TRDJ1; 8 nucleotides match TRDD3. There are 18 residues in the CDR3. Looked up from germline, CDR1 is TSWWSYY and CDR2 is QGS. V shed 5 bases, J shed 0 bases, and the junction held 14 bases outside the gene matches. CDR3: CALGYLRMGYANTDKLIF. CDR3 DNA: TGTGCTCTTGGGTACCTACGTATGGGATACGCGAACACCGATAAACTCATCTTT.

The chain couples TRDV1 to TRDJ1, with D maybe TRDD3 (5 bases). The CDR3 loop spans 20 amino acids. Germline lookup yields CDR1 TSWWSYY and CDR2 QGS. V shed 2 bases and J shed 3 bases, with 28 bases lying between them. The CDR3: CALGEGSGRFYVLVSDKLIF. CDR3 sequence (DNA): TGTGCTCTTGGGGAAGGTTCGGGACGATTTTATGTACTGGTATCCGATAAACTCATCTTT.

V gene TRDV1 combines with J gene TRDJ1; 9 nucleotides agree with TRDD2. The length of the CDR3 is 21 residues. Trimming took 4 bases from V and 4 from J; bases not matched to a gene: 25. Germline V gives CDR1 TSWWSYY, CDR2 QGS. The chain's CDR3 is CALGVGLPTLPGHPVVDKLIF. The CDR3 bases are TGTGCTCTTGGGGTAGGCCTTCCTACGCTTCCTGGGCACCCGGTCGTCGATAAACTCATCTTT.

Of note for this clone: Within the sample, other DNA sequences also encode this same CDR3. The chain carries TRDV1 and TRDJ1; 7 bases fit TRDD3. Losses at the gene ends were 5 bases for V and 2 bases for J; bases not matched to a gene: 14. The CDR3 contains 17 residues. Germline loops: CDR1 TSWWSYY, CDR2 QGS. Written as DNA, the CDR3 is TGTGCTCTTGGGTTAGGTACAGTTGGGGATAGGACCGATAAACTCATCTTT. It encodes CALGLGTVGDRTDKLIF.

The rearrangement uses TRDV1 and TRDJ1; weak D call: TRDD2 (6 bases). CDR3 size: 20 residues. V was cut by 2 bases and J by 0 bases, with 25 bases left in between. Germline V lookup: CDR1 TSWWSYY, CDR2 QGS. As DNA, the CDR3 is TGTGCTCTTGGGGAATCACGTTCAAGTCCTACTCAACCGTACACCGATAAACTCATCTTT. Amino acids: CALGESRSSPTQPYTDKLIF.

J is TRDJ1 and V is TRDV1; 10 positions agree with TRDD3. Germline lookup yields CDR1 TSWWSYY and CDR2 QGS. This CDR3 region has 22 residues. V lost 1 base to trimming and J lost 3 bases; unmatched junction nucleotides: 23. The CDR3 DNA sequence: TGTGCTCTTGGGGAACGGGTCCCTAGCCGACTTAAGTGGGGGATACAGGCCGATAAACTCATCTTT. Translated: CALGERVPSRLKWGIQADKLIF.

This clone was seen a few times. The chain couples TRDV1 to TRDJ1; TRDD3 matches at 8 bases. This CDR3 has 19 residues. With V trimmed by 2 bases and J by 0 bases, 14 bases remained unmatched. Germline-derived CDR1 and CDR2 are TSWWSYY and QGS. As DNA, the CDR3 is TGTGCTCTTGGGGAAAAAATACTGGGGGCCCCGCAGTACACCGATAAACTCATCTTT. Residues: CALGEKILGAPQYTDKLIF.

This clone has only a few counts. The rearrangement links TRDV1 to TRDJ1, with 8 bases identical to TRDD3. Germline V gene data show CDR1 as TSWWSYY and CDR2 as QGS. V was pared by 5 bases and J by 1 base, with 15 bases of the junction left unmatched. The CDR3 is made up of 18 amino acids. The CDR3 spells CALGTRPGIRAGTDKLIF. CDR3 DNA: TGTGCTCTTGGGACTCGGCCCGGGATACGCGCCGGCACCGATAAACTCATCTTT.

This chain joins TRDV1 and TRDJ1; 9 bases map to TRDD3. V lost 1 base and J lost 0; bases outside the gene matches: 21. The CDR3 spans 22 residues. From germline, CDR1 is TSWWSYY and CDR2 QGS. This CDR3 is CALGEPIGREKRTGGNTDKLIF. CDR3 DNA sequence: TGTGCTCTTGGGGAACCTATTGGCCGAGAGAAACGTACTGGGGGAAACACCGATAAACTCATCTTT.

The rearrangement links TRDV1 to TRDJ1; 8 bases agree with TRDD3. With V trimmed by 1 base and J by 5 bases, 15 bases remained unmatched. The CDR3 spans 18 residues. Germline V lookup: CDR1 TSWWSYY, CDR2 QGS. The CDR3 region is CALGERPNWGHQRDKLIF. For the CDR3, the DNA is TGTGCTCTTGGGGAACGACCGAACTGGGGGCACCAAAGGGATAAACTCATCTTT.

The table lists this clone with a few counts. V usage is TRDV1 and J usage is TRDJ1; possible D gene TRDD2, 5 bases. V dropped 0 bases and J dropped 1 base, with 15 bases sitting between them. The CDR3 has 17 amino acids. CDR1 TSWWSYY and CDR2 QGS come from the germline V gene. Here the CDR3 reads CALGELFLLWSTDKLIF. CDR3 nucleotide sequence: TGTGCTCTTGGGGAACTGTTCCTCCTGTGGAGCACCGATAAACTCATCTTT.

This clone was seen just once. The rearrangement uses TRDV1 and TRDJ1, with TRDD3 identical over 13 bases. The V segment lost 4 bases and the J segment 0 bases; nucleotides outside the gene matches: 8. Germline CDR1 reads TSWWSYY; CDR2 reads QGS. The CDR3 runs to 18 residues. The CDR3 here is CALGGLGDTLMHTDKLIF. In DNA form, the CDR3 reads TGTGCTCTTGGGGGACTGGGGGATACGCTTATGCACACCGATAAACTCATCTTT.